The 18 T cell receptor beta chains given below trace back to one sample, sequenced in a study of control samples from healthy donors and cancer patients. Sequencing used immunoSEQ multiplex PCR; TCRdb keeps in-frame clones, though not all of them. This sample has 63,000 or so clones, with 89% found just once. Sequenced: PBMCs. The receptor source for this set is a man aged 60 to 75 with colorectal cancer.

The gene calls are TRBV24-1 and TRBJ2-7; the D gene is possibly TRBD1 (6 bases). The CDR3 is 14 amino acids. Germline values: CDR1 KGHDR, CDR2 SFDVKD. Trimming removed 8 bases from V and 3 bases from J, with 16 bases in between. CDR3 residues: CATTRRDTGYEQYF. DNA of the CDR3: TGTGCCACCACCCGACGGGACACTGGCTACGAGCAGTACTTC.

The CDR3 spells CASRFWGVDHGYTF. In DNA form, the CDR3 reads TGTGCCAGCAGGTTCTGGGGGGTTGATCATGGCTACACCTTC. The chain combines TRBV13 with TRBJ1-2; tentative D call: TRBD1 (5 bases). Germline CDR1 is PRHDT and CDR2 is FYEKMQ (reference sequence). The CDR3 is made up of 14 amino acids. V was cut by 6 bases and J by 6 bases, with 17 bases left in between.

The V and J genes are TRBV6-2 or TRBV6-3 and TRBJ2-3; the D gene is possibly TRBD1 (5 bases). The ends were cut back, 2 bases at V and 1 base at J, with 13 bases in the middle. Per the germline V gene, CDR1 is MNHEY and CDR2 is SVGEGT. This CDR3 spans 16 amino acids. DNA of the CDR3: TGTGCCAGCAGTTACAGGGGCTACTCACGCACAGATACGCAGTATTTT. Its translation is CASSYRGYSRTDTQYF.

The gene calls are TRBV19 and TRBJ1-4, with unresolved D. Germline loops: CDR1 LNHDA, CDR2 SQIVND (reference sequence). V lost 5 bases and J 5 bases, leaving 18 bases between the germline ends. The length of the CDR3 is 16 residues. CDR3 region: CASSPLIIRLNEKLFF. In nucleotides, the CDR3 is TGTGCCAGTAGTCCTCTCATAATCCGGCTAAATGAAAAACTGTTTTTT.

The V and J genes are TRBV6-2 or TRBV6-3 and TRBJ1-2; 8 positions agree with TRBD1. This CDR3 region has 16 residues. The germline CDR1 and CDR2 sequences are MNHEY and SVGEGT. J was trimmed by 4 bases and V by 4 bases; bases with no gene match: 11. In DNA form, the CDR3 reads TGTGCCAGCAGTTCCTCGACAGGGGCCCATGGCTATGGCTACACCTTC. The encoded protein is CASSSSTGAHGYGYTF.

The count of this clone is one. V gene TRBV19 combines with J gene TRBJ1-1; the D is unclear. The CDR3 is 14 residues long. Per germline, CDR1 LNHDA and CDR2 SQIVND (reference sequence). V was cut by 3 bases and J by 0 bases, with 8 bases left in between. In DNA form, the CDR3 reads TGTGCCAGTAGTATCGGCTCCATGAACACTGAAGCTTTCTTT. This encodes CASSIGSMNTEAFF.

The rearrangement links TRBV7-8 to TRBJ1-6; TRBD1 aligns across 8 bases. V shed 1 base, J shed 9 bases, and the junction held 23 bases outside the gene matches. CDR1 is SGHVS and CDR2 is FQNEAQ in the germline V gene. The CDR3 runs 21 residues. CDR3 sequence: CASSLVLEPDRGHPPISPLHF. CDR3 DNA sequence: TGTGCCAGCAGCTTAGTTTTAGAGCCCGACAGGGGCCACCCCCCTATTTCACCCCTCCACTTT.

V gene TRBV7-2 combines with J gene TRBJ2-3; D possibly corresponds to TRBD2 (6 bases). CDR3 length: 12 residues. Trimming left V 5 bases short and J 12 bases short, with 15 bases between. In germline, CDR1 is SGHTA, CDR2 FQGNSA. CDR3 DNA sequence: TGTGCCAGCAGCCCGGGGGTAGCGCCTCAGTATTTT. The encoded protein is CASSPGVAPQYF.

This clone was found once. The V gene is TRBV5-6, the J gene TRBJ1-1, with 11 bases lining up with TRBD1. The germline V gene encodes CDR1 SGHDT and CDR2 YYEEEE. V lost 4 bases to trimming and J lost 4 bases; unmatched junction nucleotides: 3. CDR3 size: 14 residues. CDR3 amino acids: CASSTGQGGTEAFF. In nucleotides, the CDR3 is TGTGCCAGCAGCACGGGACAGGGGGGCACTGAAGCTTTCTTT.

The J gene is TRBJ1-1, the V gene TRBV9; no clear D gene. Germline V CDR1 and CDR2: SGDLS, YYNGEE. The V gene lost 3 bases and the J gene lost 5 bases, with 8 bases spanning the gap. The CDR3 runs to 12 residues. The CDR3 loop reads CASSAGGTEAFF. The CDR3 DNA reads as TGTGCCAGCAGCGCCGGAGGGACTGAAGCTTTCTTT.

As regards this clone: The same CDR3 can be traced to other DNA sequences in this sample. The chain employs TRBV5-1 and TRBJ1-1; D is undetermined. CDR3 size: 14 residues. The V end was cut by 0 bases, the J end by 0 bases, with 6 bases between. Germline CDR1 SGHRS, CDR2 YFSETQ. The CDR3 here is CASSLDGMNTEAFF. For the CDR3, the DNA is TGCGCCAGCAGCTTGGACGGAATGAACACTGAAGCTTTCTTT.

This clone is termed medium-sized. Here the CDR3 reads CASSQELASGDEQYF. CDR3 sequence (DNA): TGTGCCAGCAGCCAGGAGTTGGCCTCAGGCGACGAGCAGTACTTC. The gene calls are TRBV4-2 and TRBJ2-7, with no clear D. This CDR3 is 15 amino acids long. Per germline, CDR1 LGHNA and CDR2 YNFKEQ. Trimming took 3 bases from V and 5 from J, leaving 17 bases between them.

This sequence joins TRBV6-2 or TRBV6-3 and TRBJ2-3; D is ambiguous. Deletions cut 2 bases from V and 6 bases from J, with 15 bases between. CDR3 size: 15 residues. Germline V CDR1 and CDR2: MNHEY, SVGEGT. The CDR3 coding sequence is TGTGCCAGCAGTTACACCGAAACGAATCTCGATACGCAGTATTTT. It is translated as CASSYTETNLDTQYF.

This clone has just a few counts. For the CDR3, the DNA is TGTGCCATCAGTCCGGGACAGGGGGCAGTTCACTATGGCTACACCTTC. Amino acids: CAISPGQGAVHYGYTF. The gene calls are TRBV10-3 and TRBJ1-2; 12 positions agree with TRBD1. V gave up 5 bases and J gave up 3 bases; unmatched junction bases: 7. The length of the CDR3 is 16 residues. Germline values: CDR1 ENHRY, CDR2 SYGVKD.

V gene TRBV7-3 combines with J gene TRBJ2-5; the D is unclear. Trimming took 4 bases from V and 5 from J, leaving 17 bases between them. This CDR3 is built from 15 residues. Germline assignment: CDR1 SGHTA and CDR2 FQGTGA. In DNA form, the CDR3 reads TGTGCCAGCAGCTCTACGGGCACAGTGCGTGAGACCCAGTACTTC. Its translation is CASSSTGTVRETQYF.

The chain is built from TRBV9 and TRBJ2-3; D is ambiguous. V was clipped by 3 bases and J by 4 bases, with 15 bases between them. Germline V gene data show CDR1 as SGDLS and CDR2 as YYNGEE. The CDR3 loop spans 15 amino acids. The CDR3: CASSALMFGADTQYF. CDR3 DNA: TGTGCCAGCAGCGCCTTGATGTTTGGGGCAGATACGCAGTATTTT.

This clone occurred once. The chain recombines TRBV27 with TRBJ1-6; D gene unclear. There are 16 residues in the CDR3. Germline lookup yields CDR1 MNHEY and CDR2 SMNVEV (reference sequence). V was trimmed by 0 bases and J by 2 bases, leaving 8 bases between them. This chain's CDR3 is CASSLSKGTYNSPLHF. In DNA, the CDR3 is TGTGCCAGCAGTTTATCGAAGGGCACCTATAATTCACCCCTCCACTTT.

The CDR3 protein is CASSLGAGSGNTIYF. The CDR3 nucleotides are TGTGCCAGCAGCTTAGGGGCAGGGAGCGGAAACACCATATATTTT. The chain carries TRBV7-2 and TRBJ1-3; possibly TRBD1 for D (5 bases). V was cut by 1 base and J by 4 bases, with 11 bases left in between. There are 15 residues in the CDR3. From germline, CDR1 is SGHTA and CDR2 FQGNSA.